The entry below describes one TCR beta chain. Antigen unknown. Germline CDR1 and CDR2: SGHAT and FQNNGV. The CDR3 has 14 residues. The V end lost 1 base, the J end lost 0 bases, and 4 bases lay between the germline ends. TCRdb analysed the 5' RACE reads with MiXCR anew, one entry per CDR3 protein. The sample shows hundreds of thousands of distinct CDR3 sequences, more than 20% of them seen only once. The record originates from a study of T-cell memory formation after mild COVID-19. The study, taken as a whole, reports: Largely, contracting CD4+ clones fell within CM and EM, and contracting CD8+ clones within EMRA. In second-wave clones peaking day 37, SARS-CoV-2 specificity remained unconfirmed.

The origin of this receptor is an adult woman who had mild COVID-19 (a few samples of this study predate the infection). Cell type and time point are not known. Sequencing was performed on PBMCs or a T cell subset sorted from them (not recorded which). V usage is TRBV11-2 and J usage is TRBJ1-3; D not resolved. CDR3 region: CASSLASSGNTIYF. For the CDR3, the DNA is TGTGCCAGCAGCTTAGCGAGCTCTGGAAACACCATATATTTT.